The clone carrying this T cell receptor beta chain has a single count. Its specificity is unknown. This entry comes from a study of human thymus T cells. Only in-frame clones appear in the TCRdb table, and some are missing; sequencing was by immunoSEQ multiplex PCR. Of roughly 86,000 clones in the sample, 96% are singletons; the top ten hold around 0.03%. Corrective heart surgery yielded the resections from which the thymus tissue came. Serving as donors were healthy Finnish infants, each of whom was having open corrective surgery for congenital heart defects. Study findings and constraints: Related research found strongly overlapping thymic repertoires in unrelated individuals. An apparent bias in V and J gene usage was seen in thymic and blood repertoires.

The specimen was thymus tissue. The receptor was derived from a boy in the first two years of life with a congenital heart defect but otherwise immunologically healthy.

The CDR3 spells CASSLAPPGGGDYGYTF. As DNA, the CDR3 is TGTGCCAGCAGCTTAGCGCCCCCAGGGGGGGGCGACTATGGCTACACCTTC. This rearrangement joins TRBV7-6 to TRBJ1-2; 7 bases are a match to TRBD1. The V segment lost 0 bases and the J segment 3 bases; nucleotides outside the gene matches: 10. This CDR3 spans 17 amino acids. Germline V gives CDR1 SGHVS, CDR2 FNYEAQ.